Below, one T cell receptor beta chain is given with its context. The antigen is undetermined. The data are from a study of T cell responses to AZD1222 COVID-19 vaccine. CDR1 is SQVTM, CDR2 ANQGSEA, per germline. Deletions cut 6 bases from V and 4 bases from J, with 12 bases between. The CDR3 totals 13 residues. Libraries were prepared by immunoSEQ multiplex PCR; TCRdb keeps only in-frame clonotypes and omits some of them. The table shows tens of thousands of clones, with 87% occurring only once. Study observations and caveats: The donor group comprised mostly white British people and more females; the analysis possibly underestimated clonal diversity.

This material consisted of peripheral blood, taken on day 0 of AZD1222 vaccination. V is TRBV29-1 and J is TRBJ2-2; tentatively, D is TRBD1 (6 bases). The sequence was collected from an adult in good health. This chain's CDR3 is CSVVQGPTGELFF. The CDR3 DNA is TGCAGCGTAGTACAGGGTCCCACCGGGGAGCTGTTTTTT.